This is a list of T cell receptor beta chains from one sample in a study of T cells in localized non-small cell lung cancer. Method: immunoSEQ multiplex PCR; TCRdb's copy keeps in-frame clones and lacks some. The table includes 75,000 to 95,000 clones, about nine tenths detected once. The source was peripheral blood, collected before any cancer treatment. These receptors originate from a man aged 40-75 years with stage I squamous cell lung carcinoma. The CDR3 runs from the conserved cysteine through the conserved F or W. The D gene is left open where the match is weak. Expanded clones get a size class; other rows say once, few or many, or leave the size out.

clone_size j_call v_call d_call cdr3_nt cdr3_aa
. TRBJ1-2 TRBV6-1 TRBD1 TGTGCCAGCAGTGCGCAGGGGGCCGCTAACTATGGCTACACCTTC CASSAQGAANYGYTF
. TRBJ2-1 TRBV5-1 TRBD2 TGCGCCAGCAGCTTGGGGTGGCCGGCTAGCGGGGGGTATTACGATGAGCAGTTCTTC CASSLGWPASGGYYDEQFF
. TRBJ2-1 TRBV7-2 TRBD1 TGTGCCAGCAGCTTCTCAATATCAGGGGGCCGAAGCAATGAGCAGTTCTTC CASSFSISGGRSNEQFF
. TRBJ1-1 TRBV6-1 . TGTGCCAGCAGGGGCGGACAGTTTGGTGTGCGAGCTTTCTTT CASRGGQFGVRAFF
. TRBJ2-7 TRBV18 TRBD1 TGTGCCAGCTCACCTCAGACAGGGGGCACCTACGAGCAGTACTTC CASSPQTGGTYEQYF
. TRBJ2-6 TRBV6-4 TRBD1 TGTGCCAGCAGTGCCGGGACAGGCGCTGGGGCCAACGTCCTGACTTTC CASSAGTGAGANVLTF
. TRBJ1-5 TRBV14 . TGTGCCAGCAGCCAAGACTACAATCAGCCCCAGCATTTT CASSQDYNQPQHF
. TRBJ2-7 TRBV5-4 TRBD1 TGTGCCAGCAGCCCGGCCGGGACAGGACCCTACGAGCAGTACTTC CASSPAGTGPYEQYF
. TRBJ2-7 TRBV27 . TGTGCCAGCAGTCCCTCCCGACGGTCCTACGAGCAGTACTTC CASSPSRRSYEQYF
. TRBJ1-5 TRBV5-1 . TGCGCCAGCAGCCCTCAGGGATTAGGGAGCAATCAGCCCCAGCATTTT CASSPQGLGSNQPQHF
. TRBJ1-3 TRBV23-1 . TGCGCCAGCAGTCACCACATCAGACAACAAGAAAAGAGAGTGAACACCATATATTTT CASSHHIRQQEKRVNTIYF
. TRBJ2-1 TRBV6-1 . TGTGCCAGCGTCCGGGACGTAGCCAGCAATGAGCAGTTCTTC CASVRDVASNEQFF
. TRBJ1-4 TRBV5-1 . TGCGCCAGCAGCTCCCTGGTTGGGACGGCTCAAAAGAGGGGTGAAAAACTGTTTTTT CASSSLVGTAQKRGEKLFF
. TRBJ2-5 TRBV28 TRBD2 TGTGCCAGCAGTTTCCTAGCGGGGGTAAACCAAGAGACCCAGTACTTC CASSFLAGVNQETQYF
. TRBJ1-1 TRBV28 . TGTGCCAGCAGGGCCGACTCGTTCTCGAATGAAGCTTTCTTT CASRADSFSNEAFF
. TRBJ2-7 TRBV20-1 . TGCAGTGCTGGAAAAGACCAGGTTCAGTACTTC CSAGKDQVQYF
. TRBJ1-6 TRBV6-1 . TGTGCCAGCAAGGACAGCCATAATTCACCCCTCCACTTT CASKDSHNSPLHF
. TRBJ2-5 TRBV2 TRBD2 TGTGCCAGCAGTGAAGGGGGGACTACAGGTGGAGAGACCCAGTACTTC CASSEGGTTGGETQYF
few TRBJ1-5 TRBV2 . TGTGCCAGCAGTGAAATCATATCGGGCAATCAGCCCCAGCATTTT CASSEIISGNQPQHF
few TRBJ1-5 TRBV7-9 . TGTGCCAGCAGCTTCCCAGGGAACGATCAGCCCCAGCATTTT CASSFPGNDQPQHF
. TRBJ1-2 TRBV20-1 . TGCAGTGCTACGGGGGTCGGGGGCTACACCTTC CSATGVGGYTF
. TRBJ1-3 TRBV7-9 . TGTGCCAGCAGCTTAGAGGGCTCTGGAAACACCATATATTTT CASSLEGSGNTIYF
. TRBJ1-2 TRBV27 . TGTGCCAGCAGTCCATCAGGGGTCCTGGACTATGGCTACACCTTC CASSPSGVLDYGYTF
. TRBJ1-3 TRBV27 . TGTGCCAGCAGTTCGAGGGGCTTCTCTGGAAACACCATATATTTT CASSSRGFSGNTIYF
. TRBJ2-2 TRBV5-1 TRBD2 TGCGCCAGCAGCCGTGTAGCGGGTGTAGGCACCGGGGAGCTGTTTTTT CASSRVAGVGTGELFF
. TRBJ1-4 TRBV5-1 . TGCGCCAGCTCCGGGGGGGCTGACTTTAATGAAAAACTGTTTTTT CASSGGADFNEKLFF
. TRBJ1-2 TRBV6-1 . TGCGCAGCGGGCACTAACTATGGCTACACCTTC CAAGTNYGYTF
. TRBJ2-7 TRBV7-2 . TGTGCCAGCAGCTTAAGGGGGATACCCACCTACGAGCAGTACTTC CASSLRGIPTYEQYF
. TRBJ2-7 TRBV27 TRBD2 TGTGCCAGCAGTTTCGCTAGCGGATACGAGCAGTACTTC CASSFASGYEQYF
. TRBJ1-2 TRBV2 . TGTGCCAGCAGTTTTCAGGGCCTGGGGGGTGGCTACACCTTC CASSFQGLGGGYTF
. TRBJ2-6 TRBV7-8 . TGTGCCAGCACCACTTCAGGGGTTAGCTCTGGGGCCAACGTCCTGACTTTC CASTTSGVSSGANVLTF
. TRBJ2-2 TRBV5-4 TRBD1 TGTGCCAGCAGCCCCCGGGACAGGCGGGGCGGGGAGCTGTTTTTT CASSPRDRRGGELFF
once TRBJ1-2 TRBV30 . TGTGCCTGGAGTGACCAGGGATATGGCTACACCTTC CAWSDQGYGYTF
. TRBJ2-2 TRBV7-3 . TGTGCCAGCAGCTTAGTCACAGGGAGATCGGCCGGGGAGCTGTTTTTT CASSLVTGRSAGELFF
. TRBJ2-7 TRBV7-9 . TGTGCCAGCAGCTTAGCCTACGACGAGCAGTACTTC CASSLAYDEQYF
. TRBJ1-1 TRBV6-4 . TGTGCCAGCAGTGTCCGGGAGAACACTGAAGCTTTCTTT CASSVRENTEAFF
. TRBJ1-4 TRBV5-8 . TGTGCCAGCGGAAATTGGGGCCGCAGCGAAAAACTGTTTTTT CASGNWGRSEKLFF
. TRBJ1-5 TRBV4-2 . TGTGCCAGCAGCCAAGAGCCATCGGCGGGGGGAAATCAGCCCCAGCATTTT CASSQEPSAGGNQPQHF
. TRBJ2-5 TRBV5-1 . TGCGCCAGCAGTCGGGGATCTCAAGAGACCCAGTACTTC CASSRGSQETQYF
once TRBJ2-2 TRBV7-7 . TGTGCCAGCAGCTTGTCCAGGGCCGGGGAGCTGTTTTTT CASSLSRAGELFF
once TRBJ2-2 TRBV6-5 . TGTGCCAGCAGTAACGGACGGTGGGCGGTGGGGGAGCTGTTTTTT CASSNGRWAVGELFF
. TRBJ1-5 TRBV7-3 . TGTGCCAGCAGCTTAGCAGGACCGTTACAGCCCCAGCATTTT CASSLAGPLQPQHF
. TRBJ1-2 TRBV6-5 TRBD1 TGTGCCAGCAGTCCGACAGGGAGCCATAACTATGGCTACACCTTC CASSPTGSHNYGYTF
. TRBJ1-5 TRBV7-9 . TGTGCCAGCAGCAGGGACATTGGCAATCAGCCCCAGCATTTT CASSRDIGNQPQHF
once TRBJ1-6 TRBV10-2 . TGCGCCAGCAGTGCCAGGGACTCCTATAATTCACCCCTCCACTTT CASSARDSYNSPLHF
once TRBJ2-7 TRBV27 . TGTGCCAGCAGTTTATTTGTCAGGCACTCCGAGCAGTACTTC CASSLFVRHSEQYF
. TRBJ2-5 TRBV5-6 . TGTGCCAGCAGCTTAGAAGGGCTCCCGCGGACCCAGTACTTC CASSLEGLPRTQYF